This TCR beta chain was found in a study of blood T cell repertoires in COVID-19. Clones were sequenced by immunoSEQ multiplex PCR, and TCRdb holds only the in-frame ones, with some missing. The sample includes about 230,000 clones, less than 90% of them seen just once. CDR3 length: 12 residues. CDR1 and CDR2 from the germline V gene are SNHLY and FYNNEI. V gave up 7 bases and J gave up 1 base, with 5 bases separating them. The chain employs TRBV2 and TRBJ2-1; D ambiguous. Source material: peripheral blood. This receptor was identified in a woman aged 70-85 years with active or convalescent COVID-19. The chain's CDR3 is CASNPSYNEQFF. The CDR3 DNA sequence: TGTGCCAGCAATCCGTCCTACAATGAGCAGTTCTTC.